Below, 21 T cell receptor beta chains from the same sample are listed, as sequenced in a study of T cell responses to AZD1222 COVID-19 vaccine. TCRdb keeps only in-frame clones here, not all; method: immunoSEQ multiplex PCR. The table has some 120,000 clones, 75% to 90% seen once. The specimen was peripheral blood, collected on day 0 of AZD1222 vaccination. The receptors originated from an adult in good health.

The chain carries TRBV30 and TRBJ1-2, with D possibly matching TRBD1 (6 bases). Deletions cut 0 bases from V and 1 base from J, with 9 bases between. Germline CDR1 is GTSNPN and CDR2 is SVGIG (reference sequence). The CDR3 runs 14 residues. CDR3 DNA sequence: TGTGCCTGGAGTGTTGGAGGGGGTAACTATGGCTACACCTTC. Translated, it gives CAWSVGGGNYGYTF.

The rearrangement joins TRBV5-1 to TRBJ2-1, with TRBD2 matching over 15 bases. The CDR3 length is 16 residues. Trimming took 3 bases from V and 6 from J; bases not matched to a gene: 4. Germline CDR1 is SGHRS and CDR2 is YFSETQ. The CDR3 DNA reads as TGCGCCAGCAGCTGGGGACTAGCGGGAGGACTCAATGAGCAGTTCTTC. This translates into CASSWGLAGGLNEQFF.

The CDR3 loop reads CAWSYTYEQYF. The CDR3 bases are TGTGCCTGGAGTTATACCTACGAGCAGTACTTC. V is TRBV30 and J is TRBJ2-7; D call uncertain. Between the trimmed V and J ends, which lost 2 bases and 2 bases, there was a span of 4 bases. The CDR3 has 11 amino acids. The germline gives CDR1 GTSNPN, CDR2 SVGIG (reference sequence).

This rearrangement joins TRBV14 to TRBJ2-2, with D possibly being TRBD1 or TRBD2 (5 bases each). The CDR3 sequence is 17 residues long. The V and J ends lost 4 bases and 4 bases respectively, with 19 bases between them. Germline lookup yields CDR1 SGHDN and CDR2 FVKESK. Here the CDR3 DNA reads TGTGCCAGCAGCCTCCCCACTAGGGGAGCAGGCACCGGGGAGCTGTTTTTT. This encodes CASSLPTRGAGTGELFF.

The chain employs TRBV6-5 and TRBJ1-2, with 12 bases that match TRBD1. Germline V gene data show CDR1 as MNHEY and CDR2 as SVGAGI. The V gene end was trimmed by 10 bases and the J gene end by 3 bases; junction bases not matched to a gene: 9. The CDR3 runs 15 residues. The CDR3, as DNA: TGTGCCACCTCTCCGGGACAGGGGGCAGACTATGGCTACACCTTC. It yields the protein CATSPGQGADYGYTF.

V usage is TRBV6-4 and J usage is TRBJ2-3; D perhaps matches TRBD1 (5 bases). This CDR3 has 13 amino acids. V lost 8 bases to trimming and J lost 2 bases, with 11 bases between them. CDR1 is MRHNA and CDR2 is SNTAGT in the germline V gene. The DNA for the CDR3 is TGTGCCAGCCAGGCAGGGAACACAGATACGCAGTATTTT. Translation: CASQAGNTDTQYF.

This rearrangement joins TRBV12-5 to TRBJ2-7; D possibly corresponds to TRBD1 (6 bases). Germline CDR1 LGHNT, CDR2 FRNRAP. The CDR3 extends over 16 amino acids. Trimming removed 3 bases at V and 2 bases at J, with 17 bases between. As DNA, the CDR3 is TGTGCTAGTGGTTTCCTTGCAGGGGTACTCGCCTACGAGCAGTACTTC. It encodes CASGFLAGVLAYEQYF.

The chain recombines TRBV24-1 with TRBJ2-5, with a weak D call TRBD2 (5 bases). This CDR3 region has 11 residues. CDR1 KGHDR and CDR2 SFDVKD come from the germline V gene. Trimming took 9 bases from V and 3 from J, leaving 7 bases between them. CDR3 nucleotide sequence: TGTGCCACCGGGGAGAAAGAGACCCAGTACTTC. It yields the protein CATGEKETQYF.

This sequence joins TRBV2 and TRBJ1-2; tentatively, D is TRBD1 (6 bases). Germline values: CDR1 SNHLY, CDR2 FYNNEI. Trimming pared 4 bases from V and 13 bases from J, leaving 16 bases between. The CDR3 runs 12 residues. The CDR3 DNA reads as TGTGCCAGCAGTGCCGACAGGACCGCGTTCACCTTC. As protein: CASSADRTAFTF. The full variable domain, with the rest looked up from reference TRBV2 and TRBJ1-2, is EPEVTQTPSHQVTQMGQEVILRCVPISNHLYFYWYRQILGQKVEFLVSFYNNEISEKSEIFDDQFSVERPDGSNFTLKIRSTKLEDSAMYFCASSADRTAFTFGSGTRLTVV.

The CDR3 bases are TGCGCCAGCAGCTTGACAGGACAGGGGAAGGGCTCCTATAATTCACCCCTCCACTTT. Translated: CASSLTGQGKGSYNSPLHF. This rearrangement joins TRBV5-1 to TRBJ1-6; 9 bases map to TRBD1. This CDR3 has 19 residues. The V gene end was trimmed by 1 base and the J gene end by 0 bases; junction bases not matched to a gene: 8. From germline, CDR1 is SGHRS and CDR2 YFSETQ.

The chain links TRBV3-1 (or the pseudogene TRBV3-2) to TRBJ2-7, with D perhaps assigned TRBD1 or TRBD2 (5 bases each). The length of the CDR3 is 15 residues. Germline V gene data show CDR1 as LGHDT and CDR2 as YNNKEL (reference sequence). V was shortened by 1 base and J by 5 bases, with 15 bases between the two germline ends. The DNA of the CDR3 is TGTGCCAGCAGCCAAGGGCAGGGACGTTGGGACGAGCAGTACTTC. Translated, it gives CASSQGQGRWDEQYF.

The CDR3 nucleotides are TGCAGCGGGGGACAGGGGAGCTACGAGCAGTACTTC. Protein: CSGGQGSYEQYF. The chain carries TRBV29-1 and TRBJ2-7; TRBD1 matches 10 bases. Looked up from germline, CDR1 is SQVTM and CDR2 is ANQGSEA. The CDR3 has 12 amino acids. J was trimmed by 3 bases and V by 7 bases; bases with no gene match: 3.

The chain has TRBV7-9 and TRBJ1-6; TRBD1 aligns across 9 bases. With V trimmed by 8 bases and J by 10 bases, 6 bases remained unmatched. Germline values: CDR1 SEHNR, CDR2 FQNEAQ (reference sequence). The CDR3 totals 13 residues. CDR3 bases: TGTGCCAGCGGGGACAGGGATTTATCACCCCTCCACTTT. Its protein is CASGDRDLSPLHF.

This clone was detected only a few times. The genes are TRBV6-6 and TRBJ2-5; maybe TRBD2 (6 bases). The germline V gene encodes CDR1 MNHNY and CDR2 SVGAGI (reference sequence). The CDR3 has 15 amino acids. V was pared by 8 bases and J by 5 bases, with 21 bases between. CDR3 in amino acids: CASCPVGGIRETQYF. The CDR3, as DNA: TGTGCCAGCTGCCCCGTCGGGGGAATTCGGGAGACCCAGTACTTC.

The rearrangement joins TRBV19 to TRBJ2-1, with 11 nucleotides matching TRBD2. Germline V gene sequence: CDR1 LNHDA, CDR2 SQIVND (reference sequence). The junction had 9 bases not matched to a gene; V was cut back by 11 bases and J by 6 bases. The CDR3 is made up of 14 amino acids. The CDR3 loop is CASRGLAAGNEQFF. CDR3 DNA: TGTGCCTCAAGGGGACTAGCGGCTGGCAATGAGCAGTTCTTC.

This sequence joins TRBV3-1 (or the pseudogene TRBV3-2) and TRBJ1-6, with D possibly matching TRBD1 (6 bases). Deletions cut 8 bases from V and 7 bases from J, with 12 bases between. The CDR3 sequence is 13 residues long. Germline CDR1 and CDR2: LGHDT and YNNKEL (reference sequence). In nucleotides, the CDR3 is TGTGCCAGCGGAAGCAGGGGCAATTCACCCCTCCACTTT. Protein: CASGSRGNSPLHF.

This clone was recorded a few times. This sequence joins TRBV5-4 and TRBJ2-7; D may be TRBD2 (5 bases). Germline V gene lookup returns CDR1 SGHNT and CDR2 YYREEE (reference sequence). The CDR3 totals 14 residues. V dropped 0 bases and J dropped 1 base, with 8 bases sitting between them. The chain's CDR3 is CASSLGRGSYEQYF. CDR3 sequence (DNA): TGTGCCAGCAGCTTGGGTCGGGGTTCCTACGAGCAGTACTTC.

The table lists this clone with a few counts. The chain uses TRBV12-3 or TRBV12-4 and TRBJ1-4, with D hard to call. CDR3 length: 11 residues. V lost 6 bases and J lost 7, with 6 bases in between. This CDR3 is CASSNAEKLFF. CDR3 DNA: TGTGCCAGCAGCAACGCTGAAAAACTGTTTTTT.

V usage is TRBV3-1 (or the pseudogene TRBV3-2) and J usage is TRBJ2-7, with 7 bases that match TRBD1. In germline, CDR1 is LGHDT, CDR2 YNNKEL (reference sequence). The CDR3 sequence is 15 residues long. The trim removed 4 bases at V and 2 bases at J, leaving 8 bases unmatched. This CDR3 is CASSLVRDSAYEQYF. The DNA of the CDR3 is TGTGCCAGCAGCCTCGTCAGGGACAGTGCCTACGAGCAGTACTTC.

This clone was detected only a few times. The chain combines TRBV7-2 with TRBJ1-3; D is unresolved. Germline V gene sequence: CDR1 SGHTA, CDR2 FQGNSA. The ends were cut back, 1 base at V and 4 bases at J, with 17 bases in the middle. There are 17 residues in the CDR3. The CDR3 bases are TGTGCCAGCAGCTTAGGGCTTGCGGGGTTGGGAGGAAACACCATATATTTT. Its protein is CASSLGLAGLGGNTIYF.

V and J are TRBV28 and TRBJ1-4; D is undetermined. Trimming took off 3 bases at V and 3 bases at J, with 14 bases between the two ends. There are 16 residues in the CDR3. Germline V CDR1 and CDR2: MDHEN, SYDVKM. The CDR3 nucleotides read TGTGCCAGCAGTTTTCCCAGGCCGAGGGCTAATGAAAAACTGTTTTTT. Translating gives CASSFPRPRANEKLFF.